A selection of T cell receptor beta chains follows, all from one sample in a study of shared clonotypes between healthy human individuals. Some clones are missing from TCRdb's copy, which holds only in-frame ones; the method was immunoSEQ multiplex PCR. The sample includes about 1.1 million clones, about 72% of them seen just once. The sample taken for sequencing was memory CD4+ T cells from PBMCs. The receptors originated from a man younger than 35 in good health. Some clones in this sample may be carry-over from other donors' samples. CDR3s leave out the opening cysteine and the closing phenylalanine or tryptophan. The order of the fields is CDR3 length, V gene, CDR3 protein.

length: 10
V: TRBV28
CDR3: ASSSFRDGYT

length: 12
V: TRBV4-1
CDR3: ASSKGRTMETQY

length: 12
V: TRBV7-2
CDR3: ASSLAGQSETQY

length: 13
V: TRBV5-5
CDR3: ASSLAARDRHEQY

length: 9
V: TRBV10-2
CDR3: ASTNSHEQY

length: 12
V: TRBV27
CDR3: ASSLAITFGELF

length: 9
V: TRBV7-2
CDR3: ASSRDRAAF

length: 12
V: TRBV5-1
CDR3: ASSPGTSGETQY

length: 13
V: TRBV5-1
CDR3: ASSPSRGQLGELF

length: 13
V: TRBV5-1
CDR3: ASSLAADRVYGYT

length: 10
V: TRBV18
CDR3: ASSPPLREQY

length: 11
V: TRBV10-2
CDR3: ASRDRLTYEQY

length: 13
V: TRBV5-8
CDR3: ASSHSGSTTDTQY

length: 11
V: TRBV30
CDR3: AWSDFMGTEAF

length: 13
V: TRBV19
CDR3: ARGSGRGIRNIQY

length: 13
V: TRBV4-1
CDR3: ASSQAAGTQGAQY

length: 12
V: TRBV29-1
CDR3: SAPATIMDQPQH

length: 14
V: TRBV6-5
CDR3: ASSSGTGFGANVLT

length: 11
V: TRBV5-8
CDR3: ASSLGFNTEAF

length: 13
V: TRBV11-2
CDR3: ASSLAPSSYNEQF